This TCR beta chain was sequenced for a study of beta chain features in type 1 diabetes. Study-level results: Among type 1 diabetes patients, VDJ junctions had fewer insertions and more deletions.

Every bit of the isolated RNA underwent reverse transcription, so sequencing read expressed TCRB transcripts. Libraries were prepared by immunoSEQ multiplex PCR; TCRdb keeps only in-frame clonotypes and omits some of them. Of roughly 130,000 clones listed, about 8.7% are singletons. Germline V gene lookup returns CDR1 SGHRS and CDR2 YFSETQ. The CDR3 totals 13 residues. Trimming took off 3 bases at V and 2 bases at J, with 8 bases between the two ends. By way of CD45RO/CCR7/CD25/CD127/CD95/CD27, the CD4+ regulatory, stem cell-like memory, central memory and naive cells were sorted. A remark on this clone: Its matching antigen is unknown. Other nucleotide sequences in the sample specify the same CDR3.

Material for sequencing was central memory CD4+ T cells from blood. The receptor was derived from a man aged 18 to 30 in good health. The rearrangement uses TRBV5-1 and TRBJ1-2, with D maybe TRBD1 (5 bases). The DNA of the CDR3 is TGCGCCAGCAGCTCGCAGGGAAACTATGGCTACACCTTC. Translation: CASSSQGNYGYTF.